Below, one T cell receptor beta chain is given with its context. The sample comes from a study of blood T cell repertoires in COVID-19. In the study overall: Nucleic acid was either cDNA or gDNA, and it came from T cells, B-cell-depleted T cells, or PBMCs.

Sequencing was performed with immunoSEQ multiplex PCR; in TCRdb, only in-frame clones are kept and a portion is missing. The sample shows about 51,000 clones, around nine tenths of them seen only once. The CDR3 is 16 residues long. With V trimmed by 4 bases and J by 5 bases, 8 bases remained unmatched. Germline lookup yields CDR1 MNHEY and CDR2 SVGAGI. This TCR derives from a man in his fifties or sixties with active COVID-19. The specimen was peripheral blood. The V gene is TRBV6-5, the J gene TRBJ1-6, with 7 bases matching TRBD1. The CDR3 reads CASSSLWDRDNSPLHF. CDR3 nucleotide sequence: TGTGCCAGCAGTTCCCTATGGGACAGAGATAATTCACCCCTCCACTTT.